The source of this TCR beta chain is a study of blood T cell repertoires in COVID-19. Per germline, CDR1 SGHAT and CDR2 FQNNGV. The CDR3 contains 18 residues. Sequencing was performed with immunoSEQ multiplex PCR; in TCRdb, only in-frame clones are kept and a portion is missing. The sample records 120,000 to 150,000 clones, 80% to 85% being singletons. Remarks on this clone: The germline gene is not matched at one end of the junction; a read error may be the cause.

The material sequenced was peripheral blood. The TCR originated in a human donor in a cohort sampled during active COVID-19. The V call is TRBV11-2, the J call TRBJ2-2, with a tentative D call TRBD1 (6 bases). CDR3 in amino acids: CASTLTAPGQTNTGELFF. Written as DNA, the CDR3 is TGTGCCAGCACCTTAACAGCTCCGGGACAAACTAACACCGGGGAGCTGTTTTTT.